This note documents a single T cell receptor (beta chain) sequence. Its antigen is undetermined. The CDR3 has 15 amino acids. Germline-derived CDR1 and CDR2 are MNHEY and SVGAGI. V gave up 6 bases and J gave up 3 bases; unmatched junction bases: 10. The sample is drawn from a study of cytomegalovirus exposure and HLA in healthy donors. Points from the study as a whole: Presence/absence comparisons presumed near-even sequencing depth among donors. Later on, a genetic analysis was performed. It linked a missense variant in DCLRE1C with V- and J-gene trimming of TCR beta. The dataset shows that most TCR sequences were rare, while some public TCRs occurred in many donors. DRB1 had the most TCR associations and HLA-C the fewest, a later analysis found, with rates varying by HLA locus.

Vbeta (60) and Jbeta (13) primers were used in the PCR. The assay was immunoSEQ multiplex PCR, and TCRdb's table has in-frame clones only and misses some. The table lists 200,000 or so clones, 80% to 85% of them singletons. The TCR comes from a woman younger than 30 in good health and CMV-seronegative. The chain recombines TRBV6-5 with TRBJ2-7; TRBD1 matches at 8 bases. The sample taken for sequencing was PBMCs. The CDR3 coding sequence is TGTGCCAGCAGGCGAGAGGACAGGGACGGCTACGAGCAGTACTTC. Its translation: CASRREDRDGYEQYF.